This is a list of T cell receptor beta chains from one sample in a study of shared clonotypes between healthy human individuals. Data came from immunoSEQ multiplex PCR; TCRdb stores just in-frame clones and leaves some out. The table has approximately 2.5 million clones, 90% to 95% seen once; the top ten hold around 0.37%. Input material: naive CD4+ T cells from PBMCs. Receptors originate from a man aged 18 to 30 in good health. Some clones in this sample may be carry-over from other donors' samples. The CDR3 runs from the conserved cysteine through the conserved F or W. A D gene is named only where the DNA matches it firmly.

J	D	V	DNA	CDR3
TRBJ1-1	-	TRBV28	TGTGCCAGCCAGGAAAGAATAACTGAAGCTTTCTTT	CASQERITEAFF
TRBJ2-6	-	TRBV28	TGTGCCAGCAGTTTGGAGGGGGAGAACGGGGCCAACGTCCTGACTTTC	CASSLEGENGANVLTF
TRBJ2-5	TRBD1	TRBV7-2	TGTGCCAGCAGCCCAAAGGCCAGGGGGTATTCCCCCCAGTACTTC	CASSPKARGYSPQYF
TRBJ1-1	-	TRBV6-4	TGTGCCAGCAGTGCTAAAGTGAACACTGAAGCTTTCTTT	CASSAKVNTEAFF
TRBJ2-5	TRBD2	TRBV6-6	TGTGCCAGCAGCTACGGACTAGCGGGAGTTAGAGAGACCCAGTACTTC	CASSYGLAGVRETQYF
TRBJ2-5	-	TRBV15	TGTGCCACCGGGGTTTGGCGGGATGCGGGGGAGACCCAGTACTTC	CATGVWRDAGETQYF
TRBJ1-2	-	TRBV11-2	TGTGCCAGCAGCCCCATCTCGGGCAGGGGAGACTATGGCTACACCTTC	CASSPISGRGDYGYTF
TRBJ2-5	-	TRBV5-1	TGCGCCAGCAGCTTGGTCCCCGGGAGTGGGGGAGAGACCCAGTACTTC	CASSLVPGSGGETQYF
TRBJ2-7	TRBD1	TRBV5-1	TGCGCCAGCAGCGAGACGGGACAGGGTCCTCACGAGCAGTACTTC	CASSETGQGPHEQYF
TRBJ2-7	-	TRBV28	TGTGCCAGCAGTCTGCTGACCTACGAGCAGTACTTC	CASSLLTYEQYF
TRBJ1-1	-	TRBV6-6	TGTGCCAGCAGTTATTACGGGGCCACTGAAGCTTTCTTT	CASSYYGATEAFF
TRBJ2-7	TRBD1	TRBV28	TGTGCCAGCAGCCCTCCCGGGACAGGGGGTCGGGGAGGGTGGTCCTTC	CASSPPGTGGRGGWSF